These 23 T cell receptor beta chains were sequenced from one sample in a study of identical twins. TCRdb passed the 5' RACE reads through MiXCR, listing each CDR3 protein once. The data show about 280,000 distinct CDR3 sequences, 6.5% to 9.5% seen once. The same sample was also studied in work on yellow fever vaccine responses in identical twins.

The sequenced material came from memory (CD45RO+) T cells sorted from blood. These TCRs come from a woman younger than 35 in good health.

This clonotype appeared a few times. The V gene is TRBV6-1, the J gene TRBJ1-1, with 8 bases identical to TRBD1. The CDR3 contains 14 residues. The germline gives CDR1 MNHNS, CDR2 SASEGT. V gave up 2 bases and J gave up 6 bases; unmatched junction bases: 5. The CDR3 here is CASSERQGRAEAFF. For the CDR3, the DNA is TGTGCCAGCAGTGAACGACAGGGGCGGGCTGAAGCTTTCTTT.

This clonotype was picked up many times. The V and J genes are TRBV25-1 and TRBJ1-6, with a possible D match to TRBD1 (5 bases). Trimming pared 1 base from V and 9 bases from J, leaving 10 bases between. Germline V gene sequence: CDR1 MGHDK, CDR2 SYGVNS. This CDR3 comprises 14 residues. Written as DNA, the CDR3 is TGTGCCAGCAGTGAATCCGGGGACGTTTCACCCCTCCACTTT. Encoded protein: CASSESGDVSPLHF.

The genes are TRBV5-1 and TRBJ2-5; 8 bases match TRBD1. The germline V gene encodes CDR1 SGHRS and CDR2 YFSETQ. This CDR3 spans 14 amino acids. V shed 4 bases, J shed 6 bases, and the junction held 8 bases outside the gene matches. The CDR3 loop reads CASSAQQGEKTQYF. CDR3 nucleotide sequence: TGCGCCAGCAGCGCACAACAGGGGGAAAAGACCCAGTACTTC.

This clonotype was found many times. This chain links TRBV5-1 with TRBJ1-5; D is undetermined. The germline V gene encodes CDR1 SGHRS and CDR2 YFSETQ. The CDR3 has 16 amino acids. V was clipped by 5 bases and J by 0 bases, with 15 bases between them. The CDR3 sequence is CASSPAGMDSNQPQHF. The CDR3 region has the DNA TGCGCCAGCAGTCCGGCGGGAATGGATAGCAATCAGCCCCAGCATTTT.

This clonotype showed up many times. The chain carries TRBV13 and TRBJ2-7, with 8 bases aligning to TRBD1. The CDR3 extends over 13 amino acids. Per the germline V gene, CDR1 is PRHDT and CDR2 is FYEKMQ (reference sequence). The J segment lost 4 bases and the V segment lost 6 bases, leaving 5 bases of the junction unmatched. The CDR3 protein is CASRPTGAYEQYF. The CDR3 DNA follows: TGTGCCAGCAGACCGACAGGGGCTTACGAGCAGTACTTC.

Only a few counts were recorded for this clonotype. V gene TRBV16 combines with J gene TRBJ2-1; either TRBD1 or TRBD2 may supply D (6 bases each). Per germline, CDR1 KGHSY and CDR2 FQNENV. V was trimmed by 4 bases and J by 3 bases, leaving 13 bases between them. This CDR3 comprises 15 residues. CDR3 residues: CASSPMGGRYNEQFF. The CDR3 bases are TGTGCCAGCAGCCCTATGGGGGGCCGCTACAATGAGCAGTTCTTC.

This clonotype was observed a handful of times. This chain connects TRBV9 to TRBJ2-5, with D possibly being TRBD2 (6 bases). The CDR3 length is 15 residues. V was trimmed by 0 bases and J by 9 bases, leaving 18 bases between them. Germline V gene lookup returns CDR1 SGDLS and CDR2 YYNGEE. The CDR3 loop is CASSVGLGSGVAQYF. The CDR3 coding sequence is TGTGCCAGCAGCGTAGGTCTCGGTAGCGGAGTCGCCCAGTACTTC.

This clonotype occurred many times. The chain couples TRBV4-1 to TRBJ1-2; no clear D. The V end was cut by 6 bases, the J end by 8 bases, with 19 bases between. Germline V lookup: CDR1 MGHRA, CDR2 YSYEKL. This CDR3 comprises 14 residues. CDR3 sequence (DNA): TGCGCCAGCAGGCCCAACTTCGACAAGTCGGGCTACACCTTC. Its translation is CASRPNFDKSGYTF.

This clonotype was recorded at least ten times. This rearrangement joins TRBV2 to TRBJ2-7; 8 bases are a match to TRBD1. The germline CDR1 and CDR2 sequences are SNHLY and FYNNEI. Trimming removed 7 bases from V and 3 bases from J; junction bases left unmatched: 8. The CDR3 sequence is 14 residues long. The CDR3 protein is CASISGQGLYEQYV. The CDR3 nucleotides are TGTGCCAGCATTTCCGGACAGGGACTCTACGAGCAGTACGTC.

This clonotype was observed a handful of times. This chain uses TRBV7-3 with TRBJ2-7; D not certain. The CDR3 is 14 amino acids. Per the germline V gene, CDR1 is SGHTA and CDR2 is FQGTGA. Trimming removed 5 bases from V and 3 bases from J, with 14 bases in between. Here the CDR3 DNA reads TGTGCCAGCAGCGAAGGTGGCGGTTTCTACGAGCAGTACTTC. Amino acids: CASSEGGGFYEQYF.

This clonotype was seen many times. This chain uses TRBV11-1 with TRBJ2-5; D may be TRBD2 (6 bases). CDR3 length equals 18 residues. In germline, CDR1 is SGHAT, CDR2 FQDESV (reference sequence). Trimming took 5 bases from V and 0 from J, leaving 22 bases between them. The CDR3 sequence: CASSPTGVADYHQETQYF. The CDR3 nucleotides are TGTGCCAGCAGCCCGACGGGGGTAGCGGATTATCACCAAGAGACCCAGTACTTC.

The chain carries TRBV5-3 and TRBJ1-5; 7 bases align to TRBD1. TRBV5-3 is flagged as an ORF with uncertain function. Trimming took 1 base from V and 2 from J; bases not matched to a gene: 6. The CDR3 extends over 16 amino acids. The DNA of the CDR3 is TGTGCCAGAAGCTTGCAGGGGGAAGGATGCAATCAGCCCCAGCATTTT. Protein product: CARSLQGEGCNQPQHF.

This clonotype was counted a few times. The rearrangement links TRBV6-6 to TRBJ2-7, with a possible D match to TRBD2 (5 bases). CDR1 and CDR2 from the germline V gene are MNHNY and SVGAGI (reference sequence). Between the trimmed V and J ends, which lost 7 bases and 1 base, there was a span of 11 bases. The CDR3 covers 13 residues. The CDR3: CASKAALSYEQYV. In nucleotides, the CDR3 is TGTGCCAGCAAAGCGGCCCTATCCTACGAGCAGTACGTC.

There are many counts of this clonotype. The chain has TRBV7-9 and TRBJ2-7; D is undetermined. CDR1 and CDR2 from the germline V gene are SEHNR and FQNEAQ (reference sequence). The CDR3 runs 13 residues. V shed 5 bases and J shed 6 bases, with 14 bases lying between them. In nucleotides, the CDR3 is TGTGCCAGCAGCCCCGGGCAGAACCTCGAGCAGTACGTC. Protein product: CASSPGQNLEQYV.

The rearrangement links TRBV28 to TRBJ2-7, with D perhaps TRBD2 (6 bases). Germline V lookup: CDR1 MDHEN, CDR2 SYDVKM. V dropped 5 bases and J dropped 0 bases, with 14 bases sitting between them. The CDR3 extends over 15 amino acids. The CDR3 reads CASSPVGGDSYEQYF. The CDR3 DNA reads TGTGCCAGCAGTCCCGTGGGGGGAGACTCCTACGAGCAGTACTTC.

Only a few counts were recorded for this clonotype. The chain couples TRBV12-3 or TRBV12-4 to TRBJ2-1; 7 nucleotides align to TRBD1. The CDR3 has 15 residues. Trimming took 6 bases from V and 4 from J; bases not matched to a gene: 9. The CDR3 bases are TGTGCCAGCAGGGTAGGGACAGCTAAATACAATGAGCAGTTCTTC. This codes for CASRVGTAKYNEQFF.

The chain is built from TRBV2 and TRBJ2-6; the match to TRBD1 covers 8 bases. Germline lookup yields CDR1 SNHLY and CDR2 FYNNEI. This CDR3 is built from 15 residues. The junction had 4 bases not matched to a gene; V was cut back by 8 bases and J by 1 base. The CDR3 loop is CASGTGTSGANVLTF. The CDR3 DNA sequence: TGTGCCAGCGGGACAGGCACGTCTGGGGCCAACGTCCTGACTTTC.

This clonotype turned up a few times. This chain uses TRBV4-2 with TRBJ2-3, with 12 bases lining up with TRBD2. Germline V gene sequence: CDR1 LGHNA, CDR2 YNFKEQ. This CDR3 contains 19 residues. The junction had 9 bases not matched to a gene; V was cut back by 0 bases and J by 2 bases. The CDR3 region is CASSQEFATSGGNTDTQYF. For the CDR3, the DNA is TGTGCCAGCAGCCAAGAGTTTGCGACTAGCGGGGGTAACACAGATACGCAGTATTTT.

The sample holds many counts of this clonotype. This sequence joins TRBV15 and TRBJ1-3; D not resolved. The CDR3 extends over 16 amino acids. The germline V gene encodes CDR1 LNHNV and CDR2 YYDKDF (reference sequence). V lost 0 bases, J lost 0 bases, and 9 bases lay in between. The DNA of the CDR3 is TGTGCCACCAGCAGAGAGCTCGCCAGCTCTGGAAACACCATATATTTT. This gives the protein CATSRELASSGNTIYF. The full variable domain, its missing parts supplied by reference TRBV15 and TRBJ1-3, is DAMVIQNPRYQVTQFGKPVTLSCSQTLNHNVMYWYQQKSSQAPKLLFHYYDKDFNNEADTPDNFQSRRPNTSFCFLDIRSPGLGDTAMYLCATSRELASSGNTIYFGEGSWLTVV.

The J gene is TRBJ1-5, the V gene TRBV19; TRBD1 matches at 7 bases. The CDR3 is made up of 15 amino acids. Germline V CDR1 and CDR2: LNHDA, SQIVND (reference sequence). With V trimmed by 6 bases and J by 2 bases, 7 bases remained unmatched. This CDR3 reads CASSPGTAGNQPQHF. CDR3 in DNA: TGTGCCAGTAGCCCCGGGACAGCTGGCAATCAGCCCCAGCATTTT.

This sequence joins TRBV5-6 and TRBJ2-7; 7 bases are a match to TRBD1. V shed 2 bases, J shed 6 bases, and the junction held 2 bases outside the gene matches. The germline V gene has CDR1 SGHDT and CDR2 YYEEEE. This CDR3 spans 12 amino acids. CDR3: CASSFRQGEQYV. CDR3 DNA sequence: TGTGCCAGCAGCTTCCGACAGGGCGAGCAGTACGTC.

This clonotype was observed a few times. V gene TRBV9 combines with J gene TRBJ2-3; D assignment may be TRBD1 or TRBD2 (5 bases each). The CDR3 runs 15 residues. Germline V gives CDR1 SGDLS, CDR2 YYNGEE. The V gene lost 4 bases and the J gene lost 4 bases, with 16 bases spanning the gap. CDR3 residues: CASSPHRDLADTQYF. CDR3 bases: TGTGCCAGCAGCCCACACCGGGACCTCGCAGATACGCAGTATTTT.

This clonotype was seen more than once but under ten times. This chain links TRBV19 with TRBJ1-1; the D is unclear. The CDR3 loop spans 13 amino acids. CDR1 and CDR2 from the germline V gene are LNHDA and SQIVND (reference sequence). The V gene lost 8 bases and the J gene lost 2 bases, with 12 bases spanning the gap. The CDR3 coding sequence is TGTGCCAGTTTTCAAGGTCTCAACACTGAAGCTTTCTTT. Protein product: CASFQGLNTEAFF.